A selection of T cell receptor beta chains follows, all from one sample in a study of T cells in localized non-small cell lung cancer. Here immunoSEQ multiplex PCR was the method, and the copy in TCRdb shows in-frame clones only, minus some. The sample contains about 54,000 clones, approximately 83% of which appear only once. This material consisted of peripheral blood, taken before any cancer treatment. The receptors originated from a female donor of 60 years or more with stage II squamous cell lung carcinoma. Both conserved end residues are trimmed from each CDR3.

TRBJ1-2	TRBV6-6	ASSRQANYGYT
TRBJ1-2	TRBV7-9	ASSHSYDGFYGYT
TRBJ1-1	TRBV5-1	ASSLGHTTSEAF
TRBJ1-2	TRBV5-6	ASSTGQGDYGYT
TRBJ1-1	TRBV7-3	ASSLGRGMNTEAF
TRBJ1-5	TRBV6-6	ASSGGQSNQPQH
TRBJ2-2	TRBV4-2	ASSQEGAGGRTGELF
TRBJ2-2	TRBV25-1	ASTPWAGSTGELF
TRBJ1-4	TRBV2	ATSRDSNEKLF
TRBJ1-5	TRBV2	ASSEALGVAGNQPQH
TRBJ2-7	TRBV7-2	ASRATETYSYEQY
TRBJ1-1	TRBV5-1	ASTPGRMNTEAF
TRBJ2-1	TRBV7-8	ASSPLPVGGQNEQF
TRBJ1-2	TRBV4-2	ASSLSTGGDYGYT